Given below is one T cell receptor (beta chain) in context. Its cognate antigen has yet to be identified. Per-base quality was not reported, and no clone a single base away is much larger than it. The time point label corresponds to: cells obtained before transplantation from donor or recipient. CD3+CD4+ and CD3+CD8+ populations were FACS-sorted from unstimulated pre-transplant donor and recipient cells taken from spleen or lymph nodes. From cysteine to phenylalanine, the CDR3 is 16 amino acids long. Left in the record is the CDR3 DNA by itself, 48 bases read in frame from the first base. As encoded in the germline V gene (reference sequence), CDR1 is SGHNT while CDR2 is YYREEE. V and J are trimmed by 3 bases and 10 bases, and the gene matches miss 11 bases of the junction. Library creation used the immunoSEQ multiplex PCR assay. For most patients, genomic DNA was isolated with the Qiagen DNeasy Blood and Tissue Kit and sent frozen to Adaptive Biotechnologies for TCR sequencing. For most patients, high-throughput TCR-beta CDR3 sequencing of genomic DNA was performed by Adaptive Biotechnologies. The authors' pipeline ran thus. TCR sequencing data for roughly 17 patients were retrieved from Adaptive's ImmunoSEQ software; a few other patients were processed with MiXCR and VDJtools. To correct CD4 versus CD8 sorting errors, any sequence found in both subsets at a frequency ratio below 5:1 was removed. CDR3 nucleotide sequences shared between donor and recipient were removed because their origin could not be assigned. To be classed as alloreactive, a clone needed at least 2-fold expansion over unstimulated cells and a minimum CFSE-low frequency of 0.002% (template counts) or 0.001% (read counts). Clones detected in sequenced pre-transplant spleen, lymph node, or MLR CFSE-low populations of the donor or recipient were defined as mappable. Cumulative frequency of alloreactive clones was calculated as a percentage of all sequences weighted by copy number. TCRdb provides this immuneACCESS table in a form limited to in-frame rearrangements. Some clones are lacking; in checked studies, under half of them reflect an unresolved V gene, and why the rest are absent is not known. V, J and clone size are taken as reported in that table, and D and trimming were inferred from the DNA itself. Recorded for this sample are under 95,000 clones; approximately 90% of them occurred a single time. Around 0.3% of the sample is held by the ten biggest clonotypes.

This sample stems from a study of graft-versus-host responses after intestinal transplantation (dated by TCRdb to 2020 to 2023). Some background on the complete study: Multivisceral, liver-intestinal, or isolated intestinal transplants were received by the recipients. Every recipient was given anti-thymocyte globulin induction, then maintenance tacrolimus and steroids for approximately 3 years. Graft-versus-host and host-versus-graft alloreactive T cell clones were tracked in the graft, circulation and bone marrow after intestinal transplantation using bulk TCR-beta CDR3 sequencing. Alloreactive clones were identified by sequencing pre-transplant mixed lymphocyte reaction products and comparing them with unstimulated pre-transplant donor and recipient T cells. The cohort enrolled 20 to 30 intestinal transplant recipients, one of whom was a retransplant, and a few patients without pretransplant specimens were excluded. A peak of at least 4% donor T cells among recipient peripheral blood mononuclear cells was the definition used for donor T cell macrochimerism. Samples from three later patients were sequenced in-house on an Illumina MiSeq with MiXCR processing rather than by the commercial service. Here is what the overall study found, with its caveats: GvH clones were detected in recipient bone marrow, and some appeared earlier in ileal mucosa or blood, consistent with an intestinal mucosal origin. Patients with donor T cell macrochimerism had high GvH to HvG T cell clonal ratios in their allografts. Early after transplant, peak levels of circulating GvH clones were found to be associated with declines in HvG clones. The relatively low number and heterogeneity of intestinal transplant patients limited the conclusions.

The source of this sequence is a human donor who was the organ donor for an intestinal transplant. This sequence uses TRBV5-4 and TRBJ2-3, with TRBD2 matching 13 junction bases. The sample was unstimulated CD4+ T cells sorted from spleen or lymph node cells, taken before transplant. The DNA reads as follows: TGTGCCAGCAGCTCGCAACCGGGACTAGCGGGATTATCGCAGTATTTT. Its translation is CASSSQPGLAGLSQYF.